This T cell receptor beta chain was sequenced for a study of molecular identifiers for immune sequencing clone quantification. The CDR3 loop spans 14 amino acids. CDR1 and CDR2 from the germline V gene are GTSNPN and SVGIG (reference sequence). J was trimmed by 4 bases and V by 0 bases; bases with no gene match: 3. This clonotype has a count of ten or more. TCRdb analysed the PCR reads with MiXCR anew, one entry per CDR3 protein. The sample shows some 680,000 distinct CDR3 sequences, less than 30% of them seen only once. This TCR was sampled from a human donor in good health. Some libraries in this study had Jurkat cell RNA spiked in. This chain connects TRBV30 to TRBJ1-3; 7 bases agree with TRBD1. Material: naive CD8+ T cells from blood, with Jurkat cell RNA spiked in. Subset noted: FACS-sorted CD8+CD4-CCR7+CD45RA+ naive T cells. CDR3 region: CAWSVGTAGNTIYF. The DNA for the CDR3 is TGTGCCTGGAGTGTGGGGACAGCAGGAAACACCATATATTTT.